The T cell receptor (beta chain) described here comes from a study of T cells in Graves' hyperthyroidism and ophthalmopathy. This clonotype was counted many times. From RNA transcripts, TCR beta CDR3 regions were amplified. Researchers ran a first-round RT-PCR on the TCR CDR3 using the HTBI primer set. TCRdb redid the calling of the multiplex PCR reads with MiXCR, one entry per CDR3 protein. The repertoire holds about 640,000 distinct CDR3 sequences, roughly 20% seen once, with 34% in the top ten. Criteria for exclusion of patients were uncontrolled infection, other autoimmune disease, pregnancy or lactation. The CDR3 is 13 residues long. Germline CDR1 is MDHEN and CDR2 is SYDVKM. V was shortened by 6 bases and J by 0 bases, with 8 bases between the two germline ends.

This rearrangement joins TRBV28 to TRBJ1-1; no clear D gene. The clonotype originates from a man aged 30 to 45 with Graves' ophthalmopathy. Source material: blood. The CDR3 here is CASSRIMNTEAFF. In DNA form, the CDR3 reads TGTGCCAGCAGCCGCATCATGAACACTGAAGCTTTCTTT.